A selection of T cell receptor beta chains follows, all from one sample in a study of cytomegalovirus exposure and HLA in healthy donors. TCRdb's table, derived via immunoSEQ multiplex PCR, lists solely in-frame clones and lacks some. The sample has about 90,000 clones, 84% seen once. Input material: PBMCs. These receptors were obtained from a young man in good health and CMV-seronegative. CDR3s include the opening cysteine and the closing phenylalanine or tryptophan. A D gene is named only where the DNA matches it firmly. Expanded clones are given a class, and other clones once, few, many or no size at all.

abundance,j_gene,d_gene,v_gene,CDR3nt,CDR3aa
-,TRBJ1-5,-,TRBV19,TGTGCCAGTAGTATCCCCTCCGTGGGAGGGAGCAATCAGCCCCAGCATTTT,CASSIPSVGGSNQPQHF
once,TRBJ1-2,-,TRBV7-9,TGTGCCAGCAGCTCCGGTACGAGCTATGACTACACCTTC,CASSSGTSYDYTF
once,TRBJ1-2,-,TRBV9,TGTGCCAGCAGCGTCCGGACAGACCTCTATGGCTACACCTTC,CASSVRTDLYGYTF
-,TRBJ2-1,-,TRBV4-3,TGCGCCAGCAGCCAGGTAGCAGTTCGGGGTGAGCAGTTCTTC,CASSQVAVRGEQFF
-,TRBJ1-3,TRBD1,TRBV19,TGTGCCAGTAGTATCCGGGACAGGGGGTTTGGAAACACCATATATTTT,CASSIRDRGFGNTIYF
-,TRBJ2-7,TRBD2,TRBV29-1,TGCAGCGTTTCTAGCGGGGCCTACGAGCAGTACTTC,CSVSSGAYEQYF
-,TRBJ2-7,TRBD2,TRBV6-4,TGTGCCAGCAGTGGGGGACTACTCTTTATGCACTTC,CASSGGLLFMHF
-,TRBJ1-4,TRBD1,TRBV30,TGTGCCTGGCAGGGGGACACTAATGAAAAACTGTTTTTT,CAWQGDTNEKLFF
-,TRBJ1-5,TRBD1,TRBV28,TGTGCCAGCAGAACCCCCTTGGGACAGGGGAGAGGTAGCAATCAGCCCCAGCATTTT,CASRTPLGQGRGSNQPQHF
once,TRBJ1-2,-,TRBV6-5,TGTGCCAGCAGTTACTCGGCAGCAGGGGATGGCTACACCTTC,CASSYSAAGDGYTF
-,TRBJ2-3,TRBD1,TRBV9,TGTGCCAGCACCCTAGAGGGGGCGGATACGCAGTATTTT,CASTLEGADTQYF
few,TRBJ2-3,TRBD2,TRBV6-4,TGTGCCAGCAGTGACTCAGCTAGCGGGTCCACAGATACGCAGTATTTT,CASSDSASGSTDTQYF
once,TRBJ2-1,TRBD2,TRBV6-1,TGTGCCAGCAGTGAGATGTACTGGACTAGCGGGATAGGGACCTACAATGAGCAGTTCTTC,CASSEMYWTSGIGTYNEQFF
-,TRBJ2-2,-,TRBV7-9,TGTGCCAGCAGAGTAGAGACCGGGGAGCTGTTTTTT,CASRVETGELFF
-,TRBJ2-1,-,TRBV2,TGTGCCAGCGAAGGACCTAGCAGCCCCTACAATGAGCAGTTCTTC,CASEGPSSPYNEQFF
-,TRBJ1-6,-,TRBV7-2,TGTGCCAGCAGCTTACCCCACCCAGGCTCCTATAATTCACCCCTCCACTTT,CASSLPHPGSYNSPLHF
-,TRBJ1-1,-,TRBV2,TGTGCCAGCAGTTTCCAGGGGATGAACACTGAAGCTTTCTTT,CASSFQGMNTEAFF
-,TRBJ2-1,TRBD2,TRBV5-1,TGCGCCAGCAGCGAGCGGGAGGGCAGGAATGAGCAGTTCTTC,CASSEREGRNEQFF